The present T cell receptor (beta chain) was sequenced within a study of blood T cell repertoires in COVID-19. Overall study: Both acute and convalescent COVID-19 samples were obtained from the United States, Italy and Spain. Nucleic acid was either cDNA or gDNA, and it came from T cells, B-cell-depleted T cells, or PBMCs.

Seattle researchers signed up patients amid active infection and tracked them longitudinally. Original processing notes: Estimation of nucleated cell counts relied on the amplification of reference gene primers. Assay used: immunoSEQ multiplex PCR; TCRdb lists only in-frame clones, some missing. V, J and clone size are those of that table, while D and trimming were read from the DNA. The sample has approximately 120,000 clones; 80% to 95% are singletons. Trimming pared 1 base from V and 3 bases from J, leaving 14 bases between. Germline-derived CDR1 and CDR2 are SGHNT and YENEEA. This CDR3 region has 16 residues.

This TCR derives from a man aged 50 to 60 with COVID-19, enrolled during active disease. The specimen sequenced was peripheral blood. The rearrangement joins TRBV11-3 to TRBJ2-3; D perhaps matches TRBD1 (7 bases). In DNA form, the CDR3 reads TGTGCCAGCAGCTTAGGGACAGGAGGGTCGACAGATACGCAGTATTTT. Protein sequence: CASSLGTGGSTDTQYF.